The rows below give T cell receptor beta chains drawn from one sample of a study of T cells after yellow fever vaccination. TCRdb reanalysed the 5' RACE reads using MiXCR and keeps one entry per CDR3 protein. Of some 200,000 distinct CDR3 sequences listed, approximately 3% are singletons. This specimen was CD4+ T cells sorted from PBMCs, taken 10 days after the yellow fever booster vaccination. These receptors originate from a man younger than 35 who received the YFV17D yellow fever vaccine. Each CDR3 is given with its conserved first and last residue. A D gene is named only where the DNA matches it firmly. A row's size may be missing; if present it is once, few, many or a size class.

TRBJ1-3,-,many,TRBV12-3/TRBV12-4,TGTGCCAGCAGCCCACAGATTTCCCGAAACACCATATATTTT,CASSPQISRNTIYF
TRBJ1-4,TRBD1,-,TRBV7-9,TGTGCCAGCAGCCCAGACGACAGGGGGCTTAATGAAAAACTGTTTTTT,CASSPDDRGLNEKLFF
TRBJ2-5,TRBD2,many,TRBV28,TGTGCCAGCACCGCGGGGGGACCTCCCCAAGAGACCCAGTACTTC,CASTAGGPPQETQYF
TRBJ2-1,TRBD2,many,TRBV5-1,TGCGCCAGCAGGCATAGCGGGGGGGACTACAATGAGCAGTTCTTC,CASRHSGGDYNEQFF
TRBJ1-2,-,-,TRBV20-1,TGCAGTGCTAGAATTCCAGACAGCTATGGCTACACCTTC,CSARIPDSYGYTF
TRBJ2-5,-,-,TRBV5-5,TGTGCCAGCAGCTTGGCGCCGCAGGGTGACGGGGAGACCCAGTACTTC,CASSLAPQGDGETQYF
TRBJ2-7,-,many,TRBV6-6,TGTGCCAGCAGACAGTCCGGGACACGCTACGAGCAGTACTTC,CASRQSGTRYEQYF
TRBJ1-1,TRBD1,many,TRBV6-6,TGTGCCAGCAGCACCGGGACAGGGGGCGGCACTGAAGCTTTCTTT,CASSTGTGGGTEAFF
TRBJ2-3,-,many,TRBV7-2,TGTGCCAGCAGCTTATGGCGGGGCCTGACAGATACGCAGTATTTT,CASSLWRGLTDTQYF
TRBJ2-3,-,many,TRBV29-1,TGCAGCGCGGGATACCCCGCAGGGGAAAGCACAGATACGCAGTATTTT,CSAGYPAGESTDTQYF
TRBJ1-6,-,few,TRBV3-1,TGTGCCAGCAGCCCCCGTGGGGGGTTGAGCTCCTATAATTCACCCCTCCACTTT,CASSPRGGLSSYNSPLHF
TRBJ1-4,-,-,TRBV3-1,TGTGCCAGCAGCCGAGCCTCAGGGGCAACTAATGAAAAACTGTTTTTT,CASSRASGATNEKLFF
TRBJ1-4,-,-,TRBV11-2,TGTGCCAGCAGCTTGGGTCTCGGGGGTGGCCGGCTGGGTGAAAAACTGTTTTTT,CASSLGLGGGRLGEKLFF
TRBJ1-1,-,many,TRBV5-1,TGCGCCAGCAGCGAGCCCACAGGGACAGCTTTCTTT,CASSEPTGTAFF
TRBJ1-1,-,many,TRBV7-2,TGTGCCAGCAGCTTAGGCCCGTACACTGAAGCTTTCTTT,CASSLGPYTEAFF
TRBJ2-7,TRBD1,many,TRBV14,TGTGCCAGCAGCCAGCGTCCGGGACAGGGCTACGAGCAGTACTTC,CASSQRPGQGYEQYF
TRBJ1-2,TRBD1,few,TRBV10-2,TGCGCCAGCAGTGAGCGGGGAACAGGGGGCTTTGGCTACACCTTC,CASSERGTGGFGYTF
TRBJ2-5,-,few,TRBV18,TGTGCCAGCTCACCCGGCGTACTGGAGACCCAGTACTTC,CASSPGVLETQYF
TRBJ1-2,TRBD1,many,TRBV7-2,TGTGCCAGCAGCGCCCGTCCCGGGACAGGGAACTATGGCTACACCTTC,CASSARPGTGNYGYTF
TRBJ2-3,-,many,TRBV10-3,TGTGCCATCAGGGTGACTGGCGGCACAGATACGCAGTATTTT,CAIRVTGGTDTQYF
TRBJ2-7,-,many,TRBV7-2,TGTGCCAGCAGCCAAAACTTTGGAGAGCAGTACTTC,CASSQNFGEQYF
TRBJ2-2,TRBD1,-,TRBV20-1,TGCAGTGCTAGAGATTCGGGACAGGGACCCGGGGAGCTGTTTTTT,CSARDSGQGPGELFF
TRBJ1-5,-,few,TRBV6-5,TGTGCCAGCAGTTACTCGACAGCGCTCAATCAGCCCCAGCATTTT,CASSYSTALNQPQHF
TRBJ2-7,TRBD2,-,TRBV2,TGTGCCAGCAGTGAACAGCGGGGCCAGTTCTCCTACGAGCAGTACTTC,CASSEQRGQFSYEQYF
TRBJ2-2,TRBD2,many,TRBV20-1,TGCAGTGTAGCGGGGGAGAACACCGGGGAGCTGTTTTTT,CSVAGENTGELFF
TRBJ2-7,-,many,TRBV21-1,TGTGCCAGCAGCAAAAGGGGGACAGGGGGGTACGAGCAGTACTTC,CASSKRGTGGYEQYF
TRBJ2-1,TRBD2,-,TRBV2,TGTGCCAGCAGGCCGGGACTAGCGGGGGGCCAGGACAATGAGCAGTTCTTC,CASRPGLAGGQDNEQFF
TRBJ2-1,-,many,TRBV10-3,TGTGCCATCATATTAGGCCGGAACTACAATGAGCAGTTCTTC,CAIILGRNYNEQFF
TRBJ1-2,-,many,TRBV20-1,TGCAGTGCTAGGGGGACCGCTGAGGGCTACACCTTC,CSARGTAEGYTF
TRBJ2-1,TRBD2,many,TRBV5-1,TGCGCCAGCAGCTTGGGACTAGCCTATCACAATGAGCAGTTCTTC,CASSLGLAYHNEQFF
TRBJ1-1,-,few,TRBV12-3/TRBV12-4,TGTGCCAGCAGCCACAGAACGGCAGCGCTAACTGAAGCTTTCTTT,CASSHRTAALTEAFF
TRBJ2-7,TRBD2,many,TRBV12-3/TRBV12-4,TGTGCCAGCAGCCCCTATACTAGCGGCTACGAGCAGTACTTC,CASSPYTSGYEQYF
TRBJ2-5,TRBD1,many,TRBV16,TGTGCCAGCAGCCAATCTTCAGGGGGAGAGACCCAGTACTTC,CASSQSSGGETQYF
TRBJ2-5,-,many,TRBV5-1,TGCGCCAGCAGGTTGGGTGTTACGTCCCAAGAGACCCAGTACTTC,CASRLGVTSQETQYF
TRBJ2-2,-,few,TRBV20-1,TGCAGTGCCACAGCGGTAAACACCGGGGAGCTGTTTTTT,CSATAVNTGELFF
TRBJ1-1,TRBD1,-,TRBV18,TGTGCCAGCTCAACCGGGACAGGGGCCACGAACACTGAAGCTTTCTTT,CASSTGTGATNTEAFF
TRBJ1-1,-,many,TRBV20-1,TGCAGTGCAAGTTTGGATGCGTACACTGAAGCTTTCTTT,CSASLDAYTEAFF
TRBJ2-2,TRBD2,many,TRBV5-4,TGTGCCAGCAGCCTCCGGTCTGGGAGCGGGGGATACACCGGGGAGCTGTTTTTT,CASSLRSGSGGYTGELFF
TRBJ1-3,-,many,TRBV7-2,TGTGCCAGCAGCTTGGTACTCTTTGGGGCTTGGGGAAACACCATATATTTT,CASSLVLFGAWGNTIYF
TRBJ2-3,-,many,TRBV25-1,TGTGCCAGCGCTCGGGACTCAGATACGCAGTATTTT,CASARDSDTQYF
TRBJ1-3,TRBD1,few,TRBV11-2,TGTGCCAGCAGCCAGGGGGTTCAGCGTGTCTCTGGAAACACCATATATTTT,CASSQGVQRVSGNTIYF
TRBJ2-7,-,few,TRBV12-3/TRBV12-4,TGTGCCAGCAGTCCCTCAGGGGGGTTTGGGGAGCAGTACTTC,CASSPSGGFGEQYF
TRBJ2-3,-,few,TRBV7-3,TGTGCCAGCAGCGCCCAGGTTGGACAGCAGTATTTT,CASSAQVGQQYF
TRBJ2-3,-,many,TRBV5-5,TGTGCCAGCAGCTTGGTATCTGGGGCTGCAGATACGCAGTATTTT,CASSLVSGAADTQYF
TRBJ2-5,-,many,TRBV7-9,TGTGCCAGCAGCTTCGCCCTTCAAGAGACCCAGTACTTC,CASSFALQETQYF
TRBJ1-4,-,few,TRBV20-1,TGCAGTGCTAGTGAGAGTCCGACTAATGAAAAACTGTTTTTT,CSASESPTNEKLFF
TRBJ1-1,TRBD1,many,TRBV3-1,TGTGCCAGCAGCCTCGCCGGGACAGGGGTCGAAGCTTTCTTT,CASSLAGTGVEAFF
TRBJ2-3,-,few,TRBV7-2,TGTGCCAGCAGCCCCAGGGTTCTCACAGATACGCAGTATTTT,CASSPRVLTDTQYF
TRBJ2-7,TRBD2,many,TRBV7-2,TGTGCCAGCAGCTTAGCGGGGCGGGGGGTGGACGAGCAGTACTTC,CASSLAGRGVDEQYF
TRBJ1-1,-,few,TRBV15,TGTGCCACCAGCAGAGTGGGAGGTACTGAAGCTTTCTTT,CATSRVGGTEAFF
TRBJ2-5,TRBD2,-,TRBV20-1,TGCAGTGCTAGAGACGTGTATAGCGGGGAGCAAGAGACCCAGTACTTC,CSARDVYSGEQETQYF
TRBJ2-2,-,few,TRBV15,TGTGCCACCAATAAGGGGGTGAACACCGGGGAGCTGTTTTTT,CATNKGVNTGELFF
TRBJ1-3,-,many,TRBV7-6,TGTGCCAGCAGTCCAGGGTGGATGGCTTCGGGAAACACCATATATTTT,CASSPGWMASGNTIYF